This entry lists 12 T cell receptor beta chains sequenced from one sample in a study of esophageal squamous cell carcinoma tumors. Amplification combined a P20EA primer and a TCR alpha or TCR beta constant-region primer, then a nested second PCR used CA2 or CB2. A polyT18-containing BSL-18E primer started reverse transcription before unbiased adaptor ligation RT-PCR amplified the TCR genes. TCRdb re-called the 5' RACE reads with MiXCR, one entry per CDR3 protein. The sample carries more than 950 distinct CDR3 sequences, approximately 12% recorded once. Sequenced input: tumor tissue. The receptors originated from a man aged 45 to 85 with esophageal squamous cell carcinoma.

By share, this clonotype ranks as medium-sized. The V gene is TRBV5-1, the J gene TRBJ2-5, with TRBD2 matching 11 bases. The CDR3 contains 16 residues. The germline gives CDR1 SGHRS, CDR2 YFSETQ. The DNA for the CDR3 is TGCTCCTCAGCGGGGGTAGCGGGAGGGCCCGGAGAGACCCAGTACTTC. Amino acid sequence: CSSAGVAGGPGETQYF.

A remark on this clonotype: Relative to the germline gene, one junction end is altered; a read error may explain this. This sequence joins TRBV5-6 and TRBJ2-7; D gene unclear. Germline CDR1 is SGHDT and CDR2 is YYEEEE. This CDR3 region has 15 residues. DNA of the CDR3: TGTGCCAGCACTCGGTTCCGAGACACTACCTATGAGCAGAACTTC. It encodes CASTRFRDTTYEQNF.

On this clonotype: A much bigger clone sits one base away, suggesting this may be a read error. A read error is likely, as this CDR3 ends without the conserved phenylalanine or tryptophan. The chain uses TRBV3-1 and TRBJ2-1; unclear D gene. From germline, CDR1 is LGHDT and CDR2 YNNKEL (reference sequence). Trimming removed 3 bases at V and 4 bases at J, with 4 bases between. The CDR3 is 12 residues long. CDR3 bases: TGTGCCAGCAGCCAGGTATACAATGAGCAGTTCTTA. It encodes CASSQVYNEQFL.

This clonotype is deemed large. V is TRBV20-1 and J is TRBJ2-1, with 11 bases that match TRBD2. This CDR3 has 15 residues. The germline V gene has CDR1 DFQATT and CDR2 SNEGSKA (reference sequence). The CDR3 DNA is TGCAGCCAAACTAGCGGGAGTACCCCCGGGGCTGAGCAGTTCTTC. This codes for CSQTSGSTPGAEQFF.

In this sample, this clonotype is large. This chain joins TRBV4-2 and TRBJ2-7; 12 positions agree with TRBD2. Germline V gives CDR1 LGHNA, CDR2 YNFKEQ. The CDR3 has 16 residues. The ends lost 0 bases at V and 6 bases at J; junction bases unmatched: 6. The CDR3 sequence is CASSQDLAGGEGEQYF. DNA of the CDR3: TGTGCCAGCAGCCAAGACCTAGCGGGAGGGGAGGGCGAGCAGTACTTC.

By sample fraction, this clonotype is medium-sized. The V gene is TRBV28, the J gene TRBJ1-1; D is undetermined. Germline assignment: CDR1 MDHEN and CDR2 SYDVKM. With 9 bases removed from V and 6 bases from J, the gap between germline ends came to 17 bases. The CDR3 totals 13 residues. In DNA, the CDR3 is TGTGCCAGTTACCGGGCGCGAATCTCTGAAGCTTTCTTT. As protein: CASYRARISEAFF.

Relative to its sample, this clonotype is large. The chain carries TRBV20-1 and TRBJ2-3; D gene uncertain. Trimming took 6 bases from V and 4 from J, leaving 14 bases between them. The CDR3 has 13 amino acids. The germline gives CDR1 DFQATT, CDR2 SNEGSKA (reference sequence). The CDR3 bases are TGCAGTGCCCCTCCTATTACCGCAGATACGCAGTATTTT. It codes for CSAPPITADTQYF.

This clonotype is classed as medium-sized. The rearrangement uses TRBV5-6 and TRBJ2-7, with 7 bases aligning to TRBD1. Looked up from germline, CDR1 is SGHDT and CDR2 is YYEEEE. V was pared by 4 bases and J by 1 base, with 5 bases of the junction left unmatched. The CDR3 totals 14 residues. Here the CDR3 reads CASSETGSSYEQYF. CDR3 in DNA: TGTGCCAGCAGCGAGACAGGGTCATCCTACGAGCAGTACTTC.

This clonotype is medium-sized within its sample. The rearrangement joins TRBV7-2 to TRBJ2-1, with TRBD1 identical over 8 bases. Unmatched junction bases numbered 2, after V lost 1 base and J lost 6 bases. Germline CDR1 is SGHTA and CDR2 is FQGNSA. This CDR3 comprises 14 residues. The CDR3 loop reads CASSLGTGFNEQFF. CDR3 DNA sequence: TGTGCCAGCAGCTTAGGGACAGGGTTCAATGAGCAGTTCTTC.

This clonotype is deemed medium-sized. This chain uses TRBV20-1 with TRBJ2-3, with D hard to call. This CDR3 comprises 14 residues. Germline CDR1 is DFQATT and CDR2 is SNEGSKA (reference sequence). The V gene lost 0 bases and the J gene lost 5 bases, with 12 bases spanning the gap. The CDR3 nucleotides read TGCAGTGCTAGAGATCCCCCCCCCGTAGATACGCAGTATTTT. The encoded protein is CSARDPPPVDTQYF.

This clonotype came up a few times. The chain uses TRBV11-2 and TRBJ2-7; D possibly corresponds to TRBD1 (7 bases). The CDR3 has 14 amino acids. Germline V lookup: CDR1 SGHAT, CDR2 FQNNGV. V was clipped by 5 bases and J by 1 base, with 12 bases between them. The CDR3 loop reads CASSDRAGSYEQYF. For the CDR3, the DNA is TGTGCCAGCAGCGACAGGGCGGGGTCCTACGAGCAGTACTTC. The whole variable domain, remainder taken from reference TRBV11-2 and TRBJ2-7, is EAGVAQSPRYKIIEKRQSVAFWCNPISGHATLYWYQQILGQGPKLLIQFQNNGVVDDSQLPKDRFSAERLKGVDSTLKIQPAKLEDSAVYLCASSDRAGSYEQYFGPGTRLTVT.

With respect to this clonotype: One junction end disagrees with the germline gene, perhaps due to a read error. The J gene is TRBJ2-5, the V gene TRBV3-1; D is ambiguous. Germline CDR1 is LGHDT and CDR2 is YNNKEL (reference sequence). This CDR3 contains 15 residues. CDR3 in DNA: TGTGCCAGCAGCCAAGATTACGGCTTCCAAGAGACCCAATGCTTC. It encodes CASSQDYGFQETQCF.